The 5 T cell receptor beta chains below were found in one sample sequenced in a study of T cell responses to AZD1222 COVID-19 vaccine. The method was immunoSEQ multiplex PCR; TCRdb's version includes in-frame clones alone and lacks a portion of them. The profile shows about 110,000 clones, about four fifths of them singletons. The specimen was peripheral blood, collected on day 0 of AZD1222 vaccination. These receptors came from an adult in good health.

The V gene is TRBV12-3 or TRBV12-4, the J gene TRBJ2-5, with D possibly matching TRBD1 (5 bases). Trimming took off 1 base at V and 5 bases at J, with 8 bases between the two ends. This CDR3 has 13 amino acids. CDR3 DNA sequence: TGTGCCAGCAGTTTAGAGGGGTGGGAGACCCAGTACTTC. Its translation: CASSLEGWETQYF.

The CDR3 DNA reads TGTGCCAGCAGCTCCCGACGGACAGGGGAACTCTCTGGAAACACCATATATTTT. Translation gives CASSSRRTGELSGNTIYF. V and J are TRBV9 and TRBJ1-3; TRBD1 matches at 9 bases. V shed 4 bases and J 0 bases; nucleotides not matched to a gene: 11. CDR1 is SGDLS and CDR2 is YYNGEE in the germline V gene. The CDR3 covers 18 residues.

V usage is TRBV19 and J usage is TRBJ2-2; tentatively, D is TRBD1 (6 bases). The CDR3 spans 15 residues. Germline V gene data show CDR1 as LNHDA and CDR2 as SQIVND (reference sequence). Trimming pared 3 bases from V and 5 bases from J, leaving 13 bases between. CDR3: CASSIFGGLTGELFF. As DNA, the CDR3 is TGTGCCAGTAGTATCTTTGGGGGCCTTACCGGGGAGCTGTTTTTT.

This rearrangement joins TRBV6-2 or TRBV6-3 to TRBJ1-2; 8 positions match TRBD1. The CDR3 is 12 amino acids. V gave up 6 bases and J gave up 7 bases; unmatched junction bases: 4. Germline-derived CDR1 and CDR2 are MNHEY and SVGEGT. CDR3 sequence: CASSTGGRGYTF. CDR3 DNA sequence: TGTGCCAGCAGCACAGGGGGACGTGGCTACACCTTC.

The chain combines TRBV7-9 with TRBJ1-6, with a possible D match to TRBD1 (6 bases). CDR1 and CDR2 from the germline V gene are SEHNR and FQNEAQ (reference sequence). V was trimmed by 5 bases and J by 6 bases, leaving 11 bases between them. CDR3 length equals 14 residues. CDR3 nucleotide sequence: TGTGCCAGCAGCAAGGGGGACGTTAATTCACCCCTCCACTTT. This sequence encodes CASSKGDVNSPLHF. Drawing the rest from reference TRBV7-9 and TRBJ1-6, the complete variable domain is DTGVSQNPRHKITKRGQNVTFRCDPISEHNRLYWYRQTLGQGPEFLTYFQNEAQLEKSRLLSDRFSAERPKGSFSTLEIQRTEQGDSAMYLCASSKGDVNSPLHFGNGTRLTVT.